This T cell receptor beta chain came from a study of STAT5B mutations in CD4+ large granular lymphocyte leukemia. Points from the study as a whole: Patient CD4-sorted repertoires looked more clonal than healthy CD4+ repertoires, even without putative leukemic clones. TRBV06-family usage was enriched in top patient clones (8/27) versus controls (2/35).

With respect to this clone: No antigen is known for it.

V was clipped by 3 bases and J by 1 base, with 13 bases between them. The length of the CDR3 is 15 residues. Germline lookup yields CDR1 MNHNS and CDR2 SASEGT. Profiled with immunoSEQ multiplex PCR; TCRdb holds only in-frame clones, not every one. This sample has around 9,000 clones, with about 86% found just once. Padova, Helsinki and Shinshu hematology units supplied the CD4+ T-LGLL patients. This sequence was found in a man aged 55-75 years with CD4+ T-cell large granular lymphocyte leukemia. The chain employs TRBV6-1 and TRBJ2-7; D unresolved. The sequencing sample was made of PBMCs. CDR3 loop: CASSESGSVSYEQYF. CDR3 nucleotides: TGTGCCAGCAGTGAGTCCGGGTCAGTGTCCTACGAGCAGTACTTC.